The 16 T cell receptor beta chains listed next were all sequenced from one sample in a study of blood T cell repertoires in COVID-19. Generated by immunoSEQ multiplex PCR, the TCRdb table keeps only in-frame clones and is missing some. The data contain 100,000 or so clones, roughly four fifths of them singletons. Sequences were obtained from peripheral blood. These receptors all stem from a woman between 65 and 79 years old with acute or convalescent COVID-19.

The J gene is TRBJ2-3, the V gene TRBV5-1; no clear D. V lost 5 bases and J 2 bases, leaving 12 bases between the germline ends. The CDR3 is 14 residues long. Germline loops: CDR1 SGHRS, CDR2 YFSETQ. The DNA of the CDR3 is TGCGCCAGCAGTTACTACGCCCCCACAGATACGCAGTATTTT. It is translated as CASSYYAPTDTQYF.

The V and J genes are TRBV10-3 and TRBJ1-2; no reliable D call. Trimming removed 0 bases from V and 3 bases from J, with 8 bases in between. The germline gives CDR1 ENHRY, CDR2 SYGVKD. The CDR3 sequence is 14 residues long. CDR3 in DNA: TGTGCCATCAGTGAGTCGAGAGGAGACTATGGCTACACCTTC. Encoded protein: CAISESRGDYGYTF.

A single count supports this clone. DNA of the CDR3: TGTGCCAGCAGTGAACGGTGGCCTAGCGGTACCCTTAGCACAGATACGCAGTATTTT. This translates into CASSERWPSGTLSTDTQYF. This rearrangement joins TRBV2 to TRBJ2-3, with TRBD2 identical over 7 bases. Germline V gene lookup returns CDR1 SNHLY and CDR2 FYNNEI. J was trimmed by 0 bases and V by 2 bases; bases with no gene match: 14. This CDR3 has 19 residues.

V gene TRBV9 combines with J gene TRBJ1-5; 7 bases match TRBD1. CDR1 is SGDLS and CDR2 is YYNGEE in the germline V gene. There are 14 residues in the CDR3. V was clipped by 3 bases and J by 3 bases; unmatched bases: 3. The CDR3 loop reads CASSGTGVNQPQHF. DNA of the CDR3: TGTGCCAGCAGCGGGACAGGAGTCAATCAGCCCCAGCATTTT.

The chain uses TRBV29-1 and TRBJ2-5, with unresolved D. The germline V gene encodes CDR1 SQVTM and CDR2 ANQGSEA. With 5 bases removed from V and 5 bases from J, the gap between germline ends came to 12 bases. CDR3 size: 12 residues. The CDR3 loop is CSVFSSWETQYF. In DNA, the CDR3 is TGCAGCGTTTTTTCTAGTTGGGAGACCCAGTACTTC.

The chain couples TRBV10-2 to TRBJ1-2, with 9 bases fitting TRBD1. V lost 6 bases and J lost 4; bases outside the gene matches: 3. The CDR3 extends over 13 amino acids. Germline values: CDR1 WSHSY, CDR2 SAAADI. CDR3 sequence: CASRPGQGYGYTF. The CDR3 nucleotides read TGCGCCAGCAGGCCGGGACAGGGCTATGGCTACACCTTC.

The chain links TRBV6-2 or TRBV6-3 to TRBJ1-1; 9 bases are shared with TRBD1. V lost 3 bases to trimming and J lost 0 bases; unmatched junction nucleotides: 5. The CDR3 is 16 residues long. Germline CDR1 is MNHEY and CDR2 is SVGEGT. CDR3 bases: TGTGCCAGCAGTTATCTACAGGGGGCCGTGAACACTGAAGCTTTCTTT. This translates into CASSYLQGAVNTEAFF.

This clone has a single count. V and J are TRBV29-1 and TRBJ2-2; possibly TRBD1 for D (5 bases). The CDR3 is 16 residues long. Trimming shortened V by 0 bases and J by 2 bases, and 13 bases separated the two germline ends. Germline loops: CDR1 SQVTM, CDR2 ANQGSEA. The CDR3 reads CSVEEFGAENTGELFF. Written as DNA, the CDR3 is TGCAGCGTTGAAGAATTTGGGGCAGAAAACACCGGGGAGCTGTTTTTT.

CDR3 in amino acids: CASSLVGGLYTEAFF. The CDR3 region has the DNA TGTGCCAGCAGCTTAGTTGGCGGCCTCTACACTGAAGCTTTCTTT. The rearrangement uses TRBV7-9 and TRBJ1-1; D remains ambiguous. CDR3 length: 15 residues. With 1 base removed from V and 3 bases from J, the gap between germline ends came to 12 bases. The germline CDR1 and CDR2 sequences are SEHNR and FQNEAQ (reference sequence).

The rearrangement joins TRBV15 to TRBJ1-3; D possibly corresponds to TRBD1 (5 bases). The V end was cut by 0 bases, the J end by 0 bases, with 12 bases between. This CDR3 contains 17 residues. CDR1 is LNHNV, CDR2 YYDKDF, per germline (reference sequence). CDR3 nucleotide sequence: TGTGCCACCAGCAGAGATCGATGGGGCGGCTCTGGAAACACCATATATTTT. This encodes CATSRDRWGGSGNTIYF.

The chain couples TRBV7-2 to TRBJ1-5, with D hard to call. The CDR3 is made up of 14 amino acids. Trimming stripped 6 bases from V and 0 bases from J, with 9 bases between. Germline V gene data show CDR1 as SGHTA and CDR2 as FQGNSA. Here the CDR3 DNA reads TGTGCCAGCAGTTGGTCGGGTAGCAATCAGCCCCAGCATTTT. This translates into CASSWSGSNQPQHF.

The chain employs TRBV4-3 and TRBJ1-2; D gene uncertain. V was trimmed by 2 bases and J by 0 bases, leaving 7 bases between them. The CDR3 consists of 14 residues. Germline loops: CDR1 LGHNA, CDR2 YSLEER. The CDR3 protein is CASSQQRTNYGYTF. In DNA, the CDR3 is TGCGCCAGCAGCCAACAGCGGACTAACTATGGCTACACCTTC.

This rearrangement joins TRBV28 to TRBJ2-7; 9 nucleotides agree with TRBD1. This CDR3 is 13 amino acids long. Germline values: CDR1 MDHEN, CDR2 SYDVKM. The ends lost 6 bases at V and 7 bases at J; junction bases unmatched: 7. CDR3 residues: CASSPGTGYEQYF. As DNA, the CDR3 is TGTGCCAGCAGCCCCGGGACAGGGTATGAGCAGTACTTC.

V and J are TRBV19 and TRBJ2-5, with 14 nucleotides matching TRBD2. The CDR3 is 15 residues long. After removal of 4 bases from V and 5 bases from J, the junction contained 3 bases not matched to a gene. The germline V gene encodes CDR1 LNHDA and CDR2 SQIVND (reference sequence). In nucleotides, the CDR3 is TGTGCCAGTAGTAGTCGGACTAGCGGGAGGGAGACCCAGTACTTC. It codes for CASSSRTSGRETQYF.

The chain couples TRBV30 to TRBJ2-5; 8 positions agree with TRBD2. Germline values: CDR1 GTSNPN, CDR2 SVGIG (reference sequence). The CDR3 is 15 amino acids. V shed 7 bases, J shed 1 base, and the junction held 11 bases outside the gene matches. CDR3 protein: CAFSGGGRVQETQYF. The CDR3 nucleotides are TGTGCCTTCTCGGGCGGGGGGCGCGTCCAAGAGACCCAGTACTTC.

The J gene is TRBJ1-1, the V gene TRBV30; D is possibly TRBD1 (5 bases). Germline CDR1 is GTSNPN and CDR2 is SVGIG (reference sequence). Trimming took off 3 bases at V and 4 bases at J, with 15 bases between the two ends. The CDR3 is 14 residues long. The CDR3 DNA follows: TGTGCCTGGAGGGGAAGCCGGGGGGGCACTGAAGCTTTCTTT. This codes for CAWRGSRGGTEAFF.